The sequence of this T cell receptor (beta chain) was determined in a study of Graves' ophthalmopathy and Graves' hyperthyroidism. Background on the study: The term stable hyperthyroidism indicated an absence of ophthalmopathy within 18 months of follow-up.

This CDR3 spans 13 amino acids. Looked up from germline, CDR1 is MNHEY and CDR2 is SVGEGT. Scientists amplified the TCR beta CDR3 regions from RNA transcripts. First-round RT-PCR relied on HTBI primers, and a second-round multiplex PCR came next. MiXCR, run by TCRdb on the multiplex PCR reads, gives a single entry per CDR3 protein. The table shows around 1,200,000 distinct CDR3 sequences, with about two fifths occurring only once. Eligible hyperthyroidism cases comprised new diagnoses of under 2 months' duration in individuals aged 18 to 65. Diagnosis used clinical symptoms, serum thyroxine, TRAb, thyroid ultrasound and orbital computed tomography. As to this clonotype: Germline and junction disagree at one end, which may indicate a read error.

V and J are TRBV6-2 or TRBV6-3 and TRBJ1-5; D not certain. The TCR sequence derives from an adult man with Graves' hyperthyroidism. The sample was peripheral blood or thyroid tissue (not recorded which). In nucleotides, the CDR3 is TGTGCCGGCAGTTACTCGATGGGTCAGCCCCAGCATTTT. Its protein is CAGSYSMGQPQHF.